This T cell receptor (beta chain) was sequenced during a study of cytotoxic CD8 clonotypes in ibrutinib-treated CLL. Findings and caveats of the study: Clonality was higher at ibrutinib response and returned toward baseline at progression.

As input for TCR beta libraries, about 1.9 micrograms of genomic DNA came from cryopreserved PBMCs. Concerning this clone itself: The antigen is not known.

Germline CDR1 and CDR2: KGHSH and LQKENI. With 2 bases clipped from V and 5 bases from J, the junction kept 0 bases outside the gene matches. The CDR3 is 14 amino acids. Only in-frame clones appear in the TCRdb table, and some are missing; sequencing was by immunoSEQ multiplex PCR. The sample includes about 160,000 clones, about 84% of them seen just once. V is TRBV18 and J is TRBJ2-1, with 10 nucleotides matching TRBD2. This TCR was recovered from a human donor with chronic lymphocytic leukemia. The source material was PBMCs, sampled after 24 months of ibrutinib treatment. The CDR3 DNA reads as TGTGCCAGCTCACCAAGCGGGGGGGACAATGAGCAGTTCTTC. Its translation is CASSPSGGDNEQFF.